Shown below are 6 T cell receptor beta chains from a single sample sequenced in a study of T cell changes during pregnancy in multiple sclerosis. Here immunoSEQ multiplex PCR was the method, and the copy in TCRdb shows in-frame clones only, minus some. The data show some 100,000 clones, 90% to 95% seen once. The source material was peripheral blood, sampled before pregnancy. The source is a female donor with multiple sclerosis, enrolled in a pregnancy study.

J is TRBJ1-1 and V is TRBV7-8; D remains unclear. V lost 11 bases and J 0 bases, leaving 13 bases between the germline ends. Germline V gene sequence: CDR1 SGHVS, CDR2 FQNEAQ. The CDR3 is 13 amino acids. CDR3 nucleotide sequence: TGTGCCGTGTCCAGGCAGATGAACACTGAAGCTTTCTTT. It yields the protein CAVSRQMNTEAFF.

The CDR3 DNA follows: TGTGCCAGCAGCTCCAGACTAGCGGGGGTGGACACAGATACGCAGTATTTT. This translates into CASSSRLAGVDTDTQYF. V is TRBV7-3 and J is TRBJ2-3; TRBD2 matches 12 bases. The V and J ends lost 4 bases and 2 bases, in that order; junction bases with no gene match: 7. The CDR3 extends over 17 amino acids. Looked up from germline, CDR1 is SGHTA and CDR2 is FQGTGA.

The rearrangement joins TRBV5-1 to TRBJ2-3; 13 bases are a match to TRBD2. V shed 4 bases and J 5 bases; nucleotides not matched to a gene: 10. The CDR3 contains 17 residues. Germline V lookup: CDR1 SGHRS, CDR2 YFSETQ. The CDR3 DNA reads TGCGCCAGCAGCCGGCAAGGGACTAGCGGGACCCTAGATACGCAGTATTTT. The encoded protein is CASSRQGTSGTLDTQYF.

V and J are TRBV7-9 and TRBJ2-3, with 8 bases fitting TRBD1. V dropped 5 bases and J dropped 4; count of bases not matched to a gene: 8. This CDR3 is 15 amino acids long. Per germline, CDR1 SEHNR and CDR2 FQNEAQ (reference sequence). The CDR3 reads CASSMGQETADTQYF. CDR3 in DNA: TGTGCCAGCAGCATGGGACAGGAAACTGCAGATACGCAGTATTTT.

This chain links TRBV5-1 with TRBJ1-2; D is possibly TRBD1 (5 bases). V shed 4 bases and J shed 3 bases, with 10 bases lying between them. Germline CDR1 SGHRS, CDR2 YFSETQ. The CDR3 loop spans 13 amino acids. The CDR3 spells CASSPDSYYGYTF. CDR3 in DNA: TGCGCCAGCAGCCCAGACAGTTACTATGGCTACACCTTC.

This clone has only one observation. V is TRBV10-1 and J is TRBJ2-1; 7 bases align to TRBD2. V shed 7 bases, J shed 0 bases, and the junction held 9 bases outside the gene matches. The germline CDR1 and CDR2 sequences are WNHNN and SYGVQD (reference sequence). This CDR3 spans 16 amino acids. CDR3 DNA sequence: TGCGCCAGCAATGATCTAGCGGTAAGCTCCTACAATGAGCAGTTCTTC. This gives the protein CASNDLAVSSYNEQFF.